Included here is one TCR beta chain sequence, with context. This clonotype was counted a few times. It has no known antigen specificity. No qualities accompany the bases; no much larger clone lies one base away. The source of the sample is a study (dated by TCRdb to 2016 to 2017). The CDR3 covers 16 residues, taking in both the cysteine and the phenylalanine. The only DNA kept is the CDR3, 48 bases in frame from the first base. Trimmed from V: 6 bases; trimmed from J: 2 bases; junction bases lacking a gene match: 13. The germline V gene (reference sequence) provides CDR1 DFQATT and CDR2 SNEGSKA. The library was produced with RT-PCR. Sequencing relied on an Illumina MiSeq. TCRdb passed the public sequencing reads through fastp at Q25 and MiXCR, retaining productive beta sequences. Duplicate CDR3 protein sequences are folded into a single record with the most common DNA and genes. The sample table holds about 680,000 distinct CDR3 sequences, of which approximately 14% were seen once. Roughly 3.9% of the sample lies in the top ten.

The sequencing input was memory CD4+ T cells from blood. This chain joins TRBV20-1 to TRBJ2-1; 7 bases in the middle match TRBD2. The receptor comes from a female donor in good health, serving as a healthy control. The DNA sequence follows: TGCAGTGCCCTCCTACCCCGGGACTACCCCTACAATGAGCAGTTCTTC. Its protein is CSALLPRDYPYNEQFF.